This T cell receptor beta chain stems from a study of blood T cells in healthy people across ages. The CDR3 covers 13 residues. With 6 bases removed from V and 2 bases from J, the gap between germline ends came to 10 bases. Germline V gene data show CDR1 as SNHLY and CDR2 as FYNNEI. Study outcomes and limitations: Diversity figures derived from one million T cells were judged to underestimate the true value.

Primers used in a second PCR of roughly 6 to 11 cycles were a sample-barcoded 5' primer and a J-beta primer mix. TCRdb passed the 5' RACE reads through MiXCR, listing each CDR3 protein once. Of about 1 million distinct CDR3 sequences listed, under 45% were seen once; the top ten hold around 18%. Comments on this clonotype: Its antigen is as yet unknown.

The receptor was derived from a woman aged 55-69 years in good health. Material for sequencing was blood. The rearrangement joins TRBV2 to TRBJ2-5, with D possibly matching TRBD2 (5 bases). The chain's CDR3 is CASRRVEQETQYF. CDR3 nucleotide sequence: TGTGCCAGCAGGAGGGTGGAGCAAGAGACCCAGTACTTC. Complete variable domain (other parts from reference TRBV2 and TRBJ2-5): EPEVTQTPSHQVTQMGQEVILRCVPISNHLYFYWYRQILGQKVEFLVSFYNNEISEKSEIFDDQFSVERPDGSNFTLKIRSTKLEDSAMYFCASRRVEQETQYFGPGTRLLVL.